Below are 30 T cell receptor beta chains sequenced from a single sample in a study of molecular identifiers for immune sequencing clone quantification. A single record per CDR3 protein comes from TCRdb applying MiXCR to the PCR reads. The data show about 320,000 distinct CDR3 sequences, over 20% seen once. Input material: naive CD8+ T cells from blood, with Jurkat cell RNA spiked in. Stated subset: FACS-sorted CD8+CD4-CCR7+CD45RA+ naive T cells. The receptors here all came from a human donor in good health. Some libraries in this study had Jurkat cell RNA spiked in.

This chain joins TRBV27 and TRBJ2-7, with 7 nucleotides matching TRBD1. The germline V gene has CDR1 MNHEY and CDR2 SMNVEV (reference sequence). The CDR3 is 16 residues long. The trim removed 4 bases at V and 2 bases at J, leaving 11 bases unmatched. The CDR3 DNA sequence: TGTGCCAGCAGTTCGGACAGGCCCAAGTTACCCTACGAGCAGTACTTC. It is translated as CASSSDRPKLPYEQYF.

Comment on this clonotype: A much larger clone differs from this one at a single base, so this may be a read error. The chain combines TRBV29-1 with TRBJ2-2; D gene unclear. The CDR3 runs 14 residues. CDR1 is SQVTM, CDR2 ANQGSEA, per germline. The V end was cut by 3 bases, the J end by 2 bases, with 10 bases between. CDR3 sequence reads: CSVDEGLNTGELFF. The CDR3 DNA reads TGCAGCGTTGACGAAGGTCTCAACACCGGGGAGCTGTTTTTT.

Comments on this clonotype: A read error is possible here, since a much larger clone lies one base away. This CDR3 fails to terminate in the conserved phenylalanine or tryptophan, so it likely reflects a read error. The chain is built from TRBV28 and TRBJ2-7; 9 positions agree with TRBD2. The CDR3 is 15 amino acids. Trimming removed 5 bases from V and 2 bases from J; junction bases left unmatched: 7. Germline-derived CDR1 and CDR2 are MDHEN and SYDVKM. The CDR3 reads CASSPLGGRAYEQYL. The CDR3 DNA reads TGTGCCAGCAGTCCGCTTGGCGGGAGGGCCTACGAGCAGTACCTC.

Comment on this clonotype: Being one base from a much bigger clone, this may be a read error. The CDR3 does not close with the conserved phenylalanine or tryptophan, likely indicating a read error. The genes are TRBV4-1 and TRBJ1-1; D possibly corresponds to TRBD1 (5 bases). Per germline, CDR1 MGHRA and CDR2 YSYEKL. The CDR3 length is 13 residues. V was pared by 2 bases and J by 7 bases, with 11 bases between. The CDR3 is CASSQTDSLEAFL. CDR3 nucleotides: TGCGCCAGCAGCCAAACCGACAGCCTTGAAGCTTTCCTT.

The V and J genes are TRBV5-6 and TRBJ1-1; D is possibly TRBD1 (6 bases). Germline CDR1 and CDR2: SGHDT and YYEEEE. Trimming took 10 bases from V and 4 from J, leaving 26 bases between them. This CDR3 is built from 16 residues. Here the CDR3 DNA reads TGTGCCGCAGTAGCATGGCGAGCGGAGGGGGGCACTGAAGCTTTCTTT. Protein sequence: CAAVAWRAEGGTEAFF.

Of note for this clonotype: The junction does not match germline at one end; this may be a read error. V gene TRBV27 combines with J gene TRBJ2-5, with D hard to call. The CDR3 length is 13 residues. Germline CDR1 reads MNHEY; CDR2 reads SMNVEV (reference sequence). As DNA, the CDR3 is TGTGTCAGCAGTCTACAACCATGGGTGACCCAGTACTTC. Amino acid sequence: CVSSLQPWVTQYF.

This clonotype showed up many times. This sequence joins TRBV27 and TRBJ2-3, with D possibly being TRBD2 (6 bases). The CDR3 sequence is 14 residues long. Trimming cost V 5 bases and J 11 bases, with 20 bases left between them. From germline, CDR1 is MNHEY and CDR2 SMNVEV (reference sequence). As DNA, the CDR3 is TGTGCCAGCAGTCCAATGACTAGTTTATCAGGGCAGTATTTT. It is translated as CASSPMTSLSGQYF.

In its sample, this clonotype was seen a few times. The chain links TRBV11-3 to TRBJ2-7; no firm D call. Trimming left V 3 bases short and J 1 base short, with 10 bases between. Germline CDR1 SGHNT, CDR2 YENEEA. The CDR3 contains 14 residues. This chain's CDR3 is CASSFKGNSYEQYF. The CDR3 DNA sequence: TGTGCCAGCAGCTTCAAGGGAAATTCCTACGAGCAGTACTTC.

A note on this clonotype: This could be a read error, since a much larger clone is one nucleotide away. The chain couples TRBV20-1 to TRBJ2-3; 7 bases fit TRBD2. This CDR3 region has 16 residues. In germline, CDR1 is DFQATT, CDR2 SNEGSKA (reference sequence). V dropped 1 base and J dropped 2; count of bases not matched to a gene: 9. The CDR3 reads CSARAGLREPTDTQYF. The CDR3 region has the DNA TGCAGTGCTAGAGCAGGTTTGCGGGAGCCCACAGATACGCAGTATTTT.

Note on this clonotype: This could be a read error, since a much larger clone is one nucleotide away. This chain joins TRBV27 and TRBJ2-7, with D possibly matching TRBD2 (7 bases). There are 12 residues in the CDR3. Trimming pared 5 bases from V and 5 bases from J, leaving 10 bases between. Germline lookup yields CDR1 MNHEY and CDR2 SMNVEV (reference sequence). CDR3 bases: TGTGCCAGCAGTGGGGGGGGCCACGAGCAGTACTTC. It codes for CASSGGGHEQYF.

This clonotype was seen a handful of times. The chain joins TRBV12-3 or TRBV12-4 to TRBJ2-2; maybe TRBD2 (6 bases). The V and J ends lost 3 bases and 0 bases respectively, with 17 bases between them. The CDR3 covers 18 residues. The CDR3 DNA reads TGTGCCAGCAGTTTCCCTCCAGGCGGGGCAACGAACACCGGGGAGCTGTTTTTT. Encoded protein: CASSFPPGGATNTGELFF.

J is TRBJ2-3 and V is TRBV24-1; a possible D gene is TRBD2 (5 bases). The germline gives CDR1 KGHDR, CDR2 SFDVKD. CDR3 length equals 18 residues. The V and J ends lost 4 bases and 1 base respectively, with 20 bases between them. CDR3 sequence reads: CATSDPDGPRTRTDTQYF. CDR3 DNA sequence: TGTGCCACCAGTGACCCCGACGGGCCCAGGACTCGCACAGATACGCAGTATTTT.

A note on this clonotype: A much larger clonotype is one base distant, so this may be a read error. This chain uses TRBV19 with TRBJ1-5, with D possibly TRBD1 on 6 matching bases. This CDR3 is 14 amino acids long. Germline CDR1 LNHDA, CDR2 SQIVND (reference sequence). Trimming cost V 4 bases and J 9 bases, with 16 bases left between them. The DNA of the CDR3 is TGTGCCAGTAGTACCCGGGACATCATTCGGCCCCAGCATTTT. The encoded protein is CASSTRDIIRPQHF. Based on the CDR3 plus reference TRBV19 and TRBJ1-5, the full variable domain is DGGITQSPKYLFRKEGQNVTLSCEQNLNHDAMYWYRQDPGQGLRLIYYSQIVNDFQKGDIAEGYSVSREKKESFPLTVTSAQKNPTAFYLCASSTRDIIRPQHFGDGTRLSIL.

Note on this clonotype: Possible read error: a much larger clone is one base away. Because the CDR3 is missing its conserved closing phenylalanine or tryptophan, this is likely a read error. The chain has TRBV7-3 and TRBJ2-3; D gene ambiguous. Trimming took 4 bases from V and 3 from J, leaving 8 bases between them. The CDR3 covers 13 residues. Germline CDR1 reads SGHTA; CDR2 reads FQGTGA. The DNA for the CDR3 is TGTGCCAGCAGCTCCGGAGAAACAGATACGCAGTATCTT. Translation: CASSSGETDTQYL.

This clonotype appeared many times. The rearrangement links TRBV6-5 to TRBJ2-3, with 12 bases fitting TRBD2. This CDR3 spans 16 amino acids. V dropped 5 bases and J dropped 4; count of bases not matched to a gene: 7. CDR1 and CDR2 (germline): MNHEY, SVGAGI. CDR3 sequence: CASSASGRALADTQYF. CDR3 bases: TGTGCCAGCAGTGCTAGCGGGAGGGCCCTCGCAGATACGCAGTATTTT.

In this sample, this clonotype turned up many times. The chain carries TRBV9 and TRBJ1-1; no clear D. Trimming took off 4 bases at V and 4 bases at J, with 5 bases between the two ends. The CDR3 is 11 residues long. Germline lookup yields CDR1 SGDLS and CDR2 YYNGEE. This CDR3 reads CASSPATEAFF. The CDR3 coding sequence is TGTGCCAGCAGCCCGGCCACTGAAGCTTTCTTT.

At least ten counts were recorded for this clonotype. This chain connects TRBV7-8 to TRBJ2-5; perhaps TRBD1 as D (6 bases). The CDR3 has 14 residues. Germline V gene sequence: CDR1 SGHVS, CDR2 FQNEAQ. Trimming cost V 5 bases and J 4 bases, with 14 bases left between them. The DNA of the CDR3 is TGTGCCAGCAGCCAAGAGGGGGTCCCAGAGACCCAGTACTTC. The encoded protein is CASSQEGVPETQYF.

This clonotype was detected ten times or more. The CDR3 reads CASSYSTSGAADTQYF. Here the CDR3 DNA reads TGTGCCAGCAGTTACTCGACGTCTGGAGCGGCAGATACGCAGTATTTT. J is TRBJ2-3 and V is TRBV6-5; a weak D match, TRBD2 (5 bases). Germline CDR1 MNHEY, CDR2 SVGAGI. This CDR3 is built from 16 residues. Trimming left V 0 bases short and J 4 bases short, with 14 bases between.

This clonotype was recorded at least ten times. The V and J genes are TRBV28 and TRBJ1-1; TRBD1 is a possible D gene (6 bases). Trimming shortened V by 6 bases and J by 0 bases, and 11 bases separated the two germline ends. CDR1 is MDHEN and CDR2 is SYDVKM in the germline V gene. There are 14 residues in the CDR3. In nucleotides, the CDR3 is TGTGCCAGCAGCCCCGGGACAATGAACACTGAAGCTTTCTTT. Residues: CASSPGTMNTEAFF.

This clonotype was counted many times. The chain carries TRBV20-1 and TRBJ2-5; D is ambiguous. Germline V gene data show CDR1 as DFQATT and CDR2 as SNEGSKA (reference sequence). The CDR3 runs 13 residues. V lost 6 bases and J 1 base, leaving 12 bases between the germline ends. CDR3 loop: CSADRALQETQYF. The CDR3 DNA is TGCAGTGCCGACCGGGCCCTCCAAGAGACCCAGTACTTC.

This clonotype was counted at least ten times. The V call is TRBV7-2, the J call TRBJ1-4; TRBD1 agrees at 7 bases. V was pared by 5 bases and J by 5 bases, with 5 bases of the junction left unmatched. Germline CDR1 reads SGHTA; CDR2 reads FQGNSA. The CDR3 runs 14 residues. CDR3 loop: CASSPQGPNEKLFF. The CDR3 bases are TGTGCCAGCAGCCCACAGGGGCCGAATGAAAAACTGTTTTTT.

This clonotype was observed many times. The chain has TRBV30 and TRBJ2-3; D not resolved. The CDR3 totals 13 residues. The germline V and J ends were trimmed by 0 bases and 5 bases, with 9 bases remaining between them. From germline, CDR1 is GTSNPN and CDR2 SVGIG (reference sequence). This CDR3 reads CAWSVLTLDTQYF. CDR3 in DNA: TGTGCCTGGAGTGTATTAACGCTAGATACGCAGTATTTT.

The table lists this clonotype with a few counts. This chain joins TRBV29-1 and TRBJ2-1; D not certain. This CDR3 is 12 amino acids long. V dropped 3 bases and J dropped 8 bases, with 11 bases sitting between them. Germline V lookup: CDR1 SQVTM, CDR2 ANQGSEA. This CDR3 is CSVEGNRDEQFF. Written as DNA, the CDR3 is TGCAGCGTTGAGGGCAATAGGGATGAGCAGTTCTTC.

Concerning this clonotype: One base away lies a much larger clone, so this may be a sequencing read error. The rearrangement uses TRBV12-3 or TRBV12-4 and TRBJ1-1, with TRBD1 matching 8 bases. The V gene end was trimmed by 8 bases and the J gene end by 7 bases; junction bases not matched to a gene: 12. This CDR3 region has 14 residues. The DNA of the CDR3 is TGTGCCAGCGGTTCTACCGGGACAGGCCTTGAAGCTTTCTTT. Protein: CASGSTGTGLEAFF.

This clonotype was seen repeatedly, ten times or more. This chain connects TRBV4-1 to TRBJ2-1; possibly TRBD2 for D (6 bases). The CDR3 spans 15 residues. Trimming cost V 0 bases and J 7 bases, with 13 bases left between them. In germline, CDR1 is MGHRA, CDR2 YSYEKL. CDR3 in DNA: TGCGCCAGCAGCCAAGATGTGGGACTTACGAATGAGCAGTTCTTC. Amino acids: CASSQDVGLTNEQFF.

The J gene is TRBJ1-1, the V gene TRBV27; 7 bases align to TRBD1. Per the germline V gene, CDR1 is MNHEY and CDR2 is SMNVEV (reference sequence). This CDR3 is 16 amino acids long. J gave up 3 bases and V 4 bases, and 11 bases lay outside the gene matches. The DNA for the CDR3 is TGTGCCAGCAGTTCTCCCAGACAGGGTCGGGACACTGAAGCTTTCTTT. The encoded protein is CASSSPRQGRDTEAFF.

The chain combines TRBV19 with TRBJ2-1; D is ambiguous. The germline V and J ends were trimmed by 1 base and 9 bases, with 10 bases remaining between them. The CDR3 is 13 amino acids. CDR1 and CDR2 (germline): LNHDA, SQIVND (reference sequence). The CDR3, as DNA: TGTGCCAGTAGTATAGTAGGTACCGGTGAGCAGTTCTTC. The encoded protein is CASSIVGTGEQFF.

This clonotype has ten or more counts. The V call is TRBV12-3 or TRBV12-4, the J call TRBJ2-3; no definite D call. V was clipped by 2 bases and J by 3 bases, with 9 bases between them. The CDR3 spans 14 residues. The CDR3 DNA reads TGTGCCAGCAGTTTAATGTTTACTACAGATACGCAGTATTTT. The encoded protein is CASSLMFTTDTQYF.

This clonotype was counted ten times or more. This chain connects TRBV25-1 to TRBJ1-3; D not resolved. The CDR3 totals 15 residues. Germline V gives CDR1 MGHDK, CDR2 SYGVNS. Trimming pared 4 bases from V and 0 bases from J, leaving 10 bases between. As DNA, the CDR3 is TGTGCCAGCAGTGCCAGTTCATACTCTGGAAACACCATATATTTT. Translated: CASSASSYSGNTIYF.

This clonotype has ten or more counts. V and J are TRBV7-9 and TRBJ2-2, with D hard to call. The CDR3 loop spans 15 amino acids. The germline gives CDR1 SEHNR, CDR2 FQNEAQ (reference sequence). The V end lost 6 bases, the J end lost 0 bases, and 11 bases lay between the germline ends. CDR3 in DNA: TGTGCCAGCAGACCTCGAGACACGAACACCGGGGAGCTGTTTTTT. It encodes CASRPRDTNTGELFF. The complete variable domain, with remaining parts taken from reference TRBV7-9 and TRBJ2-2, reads DTGVSQNPRHKITKRGQNVTFRCDPISEHNRLYWYRQTLGQGPEFLTYFQNEAQLEKSRLLSDRFSAERPKGSFSTLEIQRTEQGDSAMYLCASRPRDTNTGELFFGEGSRLTVL.